This paragraph covers one TCR beta chain sequence. V dropped 0 bases and J dropped 2; count of bases not matched to a gene: 6. The germline CDR1 and CDR2 sequences are MGHRA and YSYEKL. This CDR3 region has 16 residues. This entry belongs to a study of control samples from healthy donors and cancer patients. Clones were read by immunoSEQ multiplex PCR, and TCRdb kept only the in-frame ones, dropping some. The table has about 180,000 clones, around 91% seen once. The J gene is TRBJ2-5, the V gene TRBV4-1, with TRBD2 identical over 7 bases. Sequenced: blood. This sequence originates from a woman between 45 and 65 years old in good health. For the CDR3, the DNA is TGCGCCAGCAGCCAAGATCGTACAGCGGGACAAGAGACCCAGTACTTC. It codes for CASSQDRTAGQETQYF.